The 32 T cell receptor beta chains in this list originate from one sample, sequenced in a study of response to subunit inactivated influenza vaccine. TCRdb reanalysed the RT-PCR reads using MiXCR and keeps one entry per CDR3 protein. The sample lists hundreds of thousands of distinct CDR3 sequences, roughly 10% occurring once. Sequenced material: PBMCs from blood, taken on the day of vaccination. These receptors originate from a man between 50 and 59 years old who received an inactivated influenza vaccine.

This clonotype was seen ten or more times. The rearrangement uses TRBV5-1 and TRBJ2-3; D is uncertain. The germline CDR1 and CDR2 sequences are SGHRS and YFSETQ. The CDR3 runs to 13 residues. The V end was cut by 0 bases, the J end by 4 bases, with 6 bases between. CDR3 coding DNA: TGCGCCAGCAGCTTGGTGGTACCAGATACGCAGTATTTT. Translated, it gives CASSLVVPDTQYF.

The J gene is TRBJ2-7, the V gene TRBV5-1; 8 bases agree with TRBD1. V shed 4 bases, J shed 5 bases, and the junction held 11 bases outside the gene matches. CDR3 length: 15 amino acids. The germline V gene has CDR1 SGHRS and CDR2 YFSETQ. Here the CDR3 DNA reads TGCGCCAGCAGCACGAACTCGGACAGGGTCCACGAGCAGTACTTC. Its translation is CASSTNSDRVHEQYF. The whole variable domain, remainder taken from reference TRBV5-1 and TRBJ2-7, is KAGVTQTPRYLIKTRGQQVTLSCSPISGHRSVSWYQQTPGQGLQFLFEYFSETQRNKGNFPGRFSGRQFSNSRSEMNVSTLELGDSALYLCASSTNSDRVHEQYFGPGTRLTVT.

This clonotype has just a few counts. CDR3: CASSGDSQTQAFF. CDR3 DNA: TGTGCCAGCAGTGGGGACTCCCAAACACAAGCTTTCTTT. V gene TRBV12-3 or TRBV12-4 combines with J gene TRBJ1-1; a possible D gene is TRBD1 (5 bases). V shed 5 bases and J shed 9 bases, with 16 bases lying between them. This CDR3 is 13 amino acids long.

The chain links TRBV5-1 to TRBJ2-6; D call uncertain. Germline CDR1 and CDR2: SGHRS and YFSETQ. The germline V and J ends were trimmed by 5 bases and 3 bases, with 3 bases remaining between them. CDR3 length equals 12 residues. This CDR3 reads CASSDGANVLTF. CDR3 sequence (DNA): TGCGCCAGCAGTGATGGGGCCAACGTCCTGACTTTC.

The chain links TRBV7-2 to TRBJ2-3; tentative D call: TRBD1 (6 bases). The germline gives CDR1 SGHTA, CDR2 FQGNSA. Between the trimmed V and J ends, which lost 5 bases and 1 base, there was a span of 13 bases. The CDR3 runs 15 residues. The CDR3: CASSPNRVGTDTQYF. For the CDR3, the DNA is TGTGCCAGCAGCCCAAACAGGGTGGGCACAGATACGCAGTATTTT.

This clonotype has just a few counts. The rearrangement uses TRBV9 and TRBJ2-3; D unclear. The germline V gene encodes CDR1 SGDLS and CDR2 YYNGEE. This CDR3 contains 19 residues. Trimming left V 3 bases short and J 2 bases short, with 25 bases between. The CDR3 nucleotides are TGTGCCAGCAGCGGCCACGGAAAAACGGTCAACCCTTTCACAGATACGCAGTATTTT. Translating gives CASSGHGKTVNPFTDTQYF.

In its sample, this clonotype was seen a few times. The gene calls are TRBV10-3 and TRBJ2-2; a possible D gene is TRBD1 (5 bases). This CDR3 is 13 amino acids long. CDR1 is ENHRY and CDR2 is SYGVKD in the germline V gene. V gave up 3 bases and J gave up 4 bases, with 6 bases separating them. DNA of the CDR3: TGTGCCATCAGTGACAGGGCCACCGGGGAGCTGTTTTTT. Amino acid sequence: CAISDRATGELFF.

In this sample, this clonotype turned up many times. This chain joins TRBV29-1 and TRBJ2-3; 7 bases map to TRBD2. This CDR3 has 15 amino acids. Germline CDR1 reads SQVTM; CDR2 reads ANQGSEA. V lost 7 bases and J lost 0; bases outside the gene matches: 10. CDR3 in amino acids: CSGTGGFDSTDTQYF. CDR3 in DNA: TGCAGCGGAACCGGGGGGTTTGATAGCACAGATACGCAGTATTTT.

This clonotype was counted a few times. V is TRBV5-1 and J is TRBJ2-3; 8 bases are a match to TRBD2. Germline V gives CDR1 SGHRS, CDR2 YFSETQ. V lost 6 bases and J lost 1; bases outside the gene matches: 4. This CDR3 is 14 amino acids long. The CDR3 region has the DNA TGCGCCAGCAAGGACGGGGGGGGCACAGATACGCAGTATTTT. Translating gives CASKDGGGTDTQYF.

As concerns this clonotype: A read error may explain this, as a much larger clone is one base away. The rearrangement links TRBV7-9 to TRBJ1-1, with D tentatively TRBD1 (5 bases). The germline V gene has CDR1 SEHNR and CDR2 FQNEAQ (reference sequence). CDR3 length: 14 amino acids. CDR3 nucleotide sequence: TGTGCCAGCAGCCTCGACAGTATGAACACTGAAGCTTACTTT. Residues: CASSLDSMNTEAYF.

The chain carries TRBV29-1 and TRBJ2-2; 7 bases fit TRBD1. From germline, CDR1 is SQVTM and CDR2 ANQGSEA. V lost 4 bases and J lost 6; bases outside the gene matches: 11. This CDR3 comprises 15 residues. The CDR3 nucleotides are TGCAGCGTTGCTCCCCTACACAGGGGAGCCGGGGAGCTGTTTTTT. Its protein product is CSVAPLHRGAGELFF.

This chain connects TRBV20-1 to TRBJ2-1; D uncertain. The CDR3 runs 13 residues. Looked up from germline, CDR1 is DFQATT and CDR2 is SNEGSKA (reference sequence). With 0 bases removed from V and 9 bases from J, the gap between germline ends came to 12 bases. This CDR3 reads CSARDRSVGEQFF. The CDR3 DNA sequence: TGCAGTGCTAGAGATCGGTCTGTCGGTGAGCAGTTCTTC.

The chain couples TRBV7-9 to TRBJ2-1; D not resolved. This CDR3 is 15 amino acids long. V lost 2 bases, J lost 0 bases, and 8 bases lay in between. Germline-derived CDR1 and CDR2 are SEHNR and FQNEAQ (reference sequence). The CDR3 spells CASSLPYTSYNEQFF. CDR3 coding DNA: TGTGCCAGCAGCTTACCGTACACCTCCTACAATGAGCAGTTCTTC.

This clonotype was counted a few times. The rearrangement links TRBV15 to TRBJ2-3; D is possibly TRBD1 or TRBD2 (5 bases each). V was clipped by 1 base and J by 2 bases, with 25 bases between them. There are 20 residues in the CDR3. Germline CDR1 and CDR2: LNHNV and YYDKDF (reference sequence). The CDR3 loop reads CATSRGDLRSFTVDTDTQYF. DNA of the CDR3: TGTGCCACCAGCAGAGGGGACCTTCGTAGCTTCACTGTGGACACAGATACGCAGTATTTT. Full variable domain (rest looked up from reference TRBV15 and TRBJ2-3): DAMVIQNPRYQVTQFGKPVTLSCSQTLNHNVMYWYQQKSSQAPKLLFHYYDKDFNNEADTPDNFQSRRPNTSFCFLDIRSPGLGDTAMYLCATSRGDLRSFTVDTDTQYFGPGTRLTVL.

This chain connects TRBV4-3 to TRBJ1-4; D gene ambiguous. CDR1 and CDR2 from the germline V gene are LGHNA and YSLEER. There are 14 residues in the CDR3. V was shortened by 4 bases and J by 8 bases, with 14 bases between the two germline ends. Here the CDR3 DNA reads TGCGCCAGCAGCCCACAAGTACGTTGGGAAAAACTGTTTTTT. Translating gives CASSPQVRWEKLFF.

This clonotype was observed at least ten times. The chain is built from TRBV4-3 and TRBJ1-1, with D unclear. CDR3 length equals 14 residues. Germline lookup yields CDR1 LGHNA and CDR2 YSLEER. V was pared by 1 base and J by 1 base, with 7 bases between. This chain's CDR3 is CASSQGHGNTEAFF. CDR3 sequence (DNA): TGCGCCAGCAGCCAAGGACACGGGAACACTGAAGCTTTCTTT.

There are many counts of this clonotype. The CDR3 region is CASIEGLSSYEQYF. DNA of the CDR3: TGTGCCAGCATCGAGGGATTGAGCTCCTACGAGCAGTACTTC. The chain links TRBV28 to TRBJ2-7; the D gene is possibly TRBD2 (5 bases). This CDR3 region has 14 residues. Germline V lookup: CDR1 MDHEN, CDR2 SYDVKM. V shed 7 bases and J shed 0 bases, with 13 bases lying between them.

V and J are TRBV18 and TRBJ2-6, with D possibly called TRBD1 or TRBD2 (5 bases each). V was cut by 2 bases and J by 4 bases, with 9 bases left in between. CDR1 and CDR2 from the germline V gene are KGHSH and LQKENI. The CDR3 covers 15 residues. CDR3 residues: CASSPRGAGANVLTF. CDR3 DNA sequence: TGTGCCAGCTCACCAAGGGGAGCAGGGGCCAACGTCCTGACTTTC.

This clonotype appeared a few times. The chain couples TRBV20-1 to TRBJ2-3; D remains ambiguous. Germline CDR1 reads DFQATT; CDR2 reads SNEGSKA (reference sequence). This CDR3 spans 13 amino acids. V was trimmed by 2 bases and J by 0 bases, leaving 6 bases between them. This CDR3 is CSARSESTDTQYF. Written as DNA, the CDR3 is TGCAGTGCTAGAAGTGAGAGCACAGATACGCAGTATTTT.

The chain is built from TRBV5-5 and TRBJ2-5; D is uncertain. This CDR3 region has 16 residues. The germline V and J ends were trimmed by 4 bases and 1 base, with 17 bases remaining between them. Germline assignment: CDR1 SGHKS and CDR2 YYEKEE (reference sequence). The CDR3 spells CASSLGDGGAQETQYF. The CDR3 DNA follows: TGTGCCAGCAGCCTTGGGGATGGTGGAGCCCAAGAGACCCAGTACTTC.

V usage is TRBV20-1 and J usage is TRBJ2-3; D is unresolved. The CDR3 sequence is 12 residues long. The V and J ends lost 3 bases and 3 bases respectively, with 7 bases between them. Per germline, CDR1 DFQATT and CDR2 SNEGSKA (reference sequence). As DNA, the CDR3 is TGCAGTGCTAGGGCCTGGACAGATACGCAGTATTTT. This sequence encodes CSARAWTDTQYF.

This clonotype has just a few counts. The chain uses TRBV11-2 and TRBJ2-7; possible D gene TRBD2, 5 bases. The CDR3 spans 15 residues. Trimming stripped 5 bases from V and 2 bases from J, with 16 bases between. The germline gives CDR1 SGHAT, CDR2 FQNNGV. Written as DNA, the CDR3 is TGTGCCAGCAGCACGACCTACGGGGTACCCTACGAGCAGTACTTC. It is translated as CASSTTYGVPYEQYF.

In this sample, this clonotype turned up many times. The rearrangement uses TRBV5-6 and TRBJ1-2; D remains ambiguous. Trimming pared 4 bases from V and 9 bases from J, leaving 16 bases between. The CDR3 sequence is 13 residues long. Per the germline V gene, CDR1 is SGHDT and CDR2 is YYEEEE. The DNA of the CDR3 is TGTGCCAGCAGCCTTAAGGCAGACGGTCGCTACACCTTC. This gives the protein CASSLKADGRYTF.

This clonotype was seen only a few times. The V call is TRBV20-1, the J call TRBJ2-1, with a weak D call TRBD2 (6 bases). This CDR3 has 16 residues. With 1 base removed from V and 0 bases from J, the gap between germline ends came to 13 bases. CDR1 and CDR2 (germline): DFQATT, SNEGSKA (reference sequence). The DNA for the CDR3 is TGCAGTGCTAGAGCACAAAGCGGGCACTCCTACAATGAGCAGTTCTTC. It codes for CSARAQSGHSYNEQFF.

This clonotype was counted between two and nine times. The CDR3 nucleotides read TGTGCCAGCAGCTCCCACAGGGTGTCACTGGGGAATGAGCAGTTCTTC. Residues: CASSSHRVSLGNEQFF. The chain carries TRBV11-2 and TRBJ2-1; possible D gene TRBD1, 6 bases. Deletions cut 4 bases from V and 7 bases from J, with 20 bases between. The CDR3 consists of 16 residues. Germline V gene lookup returns CDR1 SGHAT and CDR2 FQNNGV.

In its sample, this clonotype was seen once. V and J are TRBV10-3 and TRBJ2-3; 10 bases map to TRBD2. Trimming removed 6 bases from V and 5 bases from J; junction bases left unmatched: 11. The CDR3 extends over 16 amino acids. Germline V lookup: CDR1 ENHRY, CDR2 SYGVKD. The CDR3 coding sequence is TGTGCCATCAGCGGGACTAGCGTAATGATGGGAGATACGCAGTATTTT. It yields the protein CAISGTSVMMGDTQYF.

The V and J genes are TRBV7-9 and TRBJ2-1; no reliable D call. Deletions cut 0 bases from V and 5 bases from J, with 8 bases between. Germline CDR1 is SEHNR and CDR2 is FQNEAQ (reference sequence). There are 14 residues in the CDR3. The CDR3, as DNA: TGTGCCAGCAGCTTAGCGTACGAGGACAATGAGCAGTTCTTC. Its protein product is CASSLAYEDNEQFF.

J is TRBJ1-1 and V is TRBV20-1; TRBD1 agrees at 7 bases. The CDR3 spans 16 residues. CDR1 is DFQATT and CDR2 is SNEGSKA in the germline V gene (reference sequence). J lost 2 bases, V lost 4 bases, and 13 bases had no gene match. Written as DNA, the CDR3 is TGCAGTGCTAAGAAGGACAGGCCTTCCCTTAACACTGAAGCTTTCTTT. The encoded protein is CSAKKDRPSLNTEAFF.

V is TRBV20-1 and J is TRBJ2-1; perhaps TRBD1 as D (6 bases). This CDR3 region has 16 residues. The ends were cut back, 3 bases at V and 0 bases at J, with 15 bases in the middle. The germline CDR1 and CDR2 sequences are DFQATT and SNEGSKA (reference sequence). The CDR3 reads CSASLRTGHSYNEQFF. The CDR3 nucleotides read TGCAGTGCTAGTCTTAGAACAGGGCACTCCTACAATGAGCAGTTCTTC.

A few counts support this clonotype. The chain couples TRBV5-1 to TRBJ2-7; 9 bases match TRBD1. The CDR3 has 15 amino acids. Germline V gene data show CDR1 as SGHRS and CDR2 as YFSETQ. The V and J ends lost 1 base and 2 bases, in that order; junction bases with no gene match: 4. CDR3 in amino acids: CASSLLTGGTYEQYF. The CDR3 DNA reads as TGCGCCAGCAGCTTGCTCACAGGGGGCACCTACGAGCAGTACTTC.

There are many counts of this clonotype. This chain connects TRBV5-6 to TRBJ2-1; 7 bases are shared with TRBD2. J gave up 4 bases and V 5 bases, and 9 bases lay outside the gene matches. The CDR3 sequence is 15 residues long. Per the germline V gene, CDR1 is SGHDT and CDR2 is YYEEEE. CDR3 sequence: CASSLGASGYNEQFF. DNA for the CDR3: TGTGCCAGCAGTTTAGGGGCTAGCGGATACAATGAGCAGTTCTTC.

This chain joins TRBV30 and TRBJ2-6; 7 bases line up with TRBD2. Looked up from germline, CDR1 is GTSNPN and CDR2 is SVGIG (reference sequence). Germline trimming cut 3 bases from V and 0 bases from J; bases unmatched to any gene: 8. This CDR3 contains 17 residues. CDR3 loop: CAWRDLGGSSGANVLTF. CDR3 coding DNA: TGTGCCTGGAGGGATCTGGGAGGGAGCTCTGGGGCCAACGTCCTGACTTTC.